This TCR beta chain was captured by sequencing in a study of blood T cell repertoires in COVID-19. Study at large: Material from acute and convalescent COVID-19 was sourced from the United States, Italy and Spain.

The V end lost 2 bases, the J end lost 7 bases, and 15 bases lay between the germline ends. The CDR3 is made up of 15 amino acids. Germline V lookup: CDR1 MNHNY, CDR2 SVGAGI (reference sequence). Produced via immunoSEQ multiplex PCR; TCRdb's table is partial and in-frame only. The sample has about 290,000 clones, about 90% seen once. The origin of this receptor is a woman aged 25 to 39 with COVID-19, enrolled during active disease. The source material was peripheral blood. This chain connects TRBV6-6 to TRBJ2-1; D gene uncertain. The CDR3 spells CASSYHHPTLNEQFF. CDR3 DNA sequence: TGTGCCAGCAGTTACCACCACCCTACCCTGAATGAGCAGTTCTTC.